The 28 T cell receptor beta chains listed next were all sequenced from one sample in a study of lymphopenia after photon versus proton radiotherapy. Only in-frame clones appear in the TCRdb table, and some are missing; sequencing was by immunoSEQ multiplex PCR. The sample yields 150,000 to 200,000 clones, more than 85% seen once. The input for sequencing was peripheral blood, taken from a patient treated with photon-based radiotherapy. The receptors derive from a man aged 45 to 65 with gastric cancer.

The gene calls are TRBV30 and TRBJ1-1; D uncertain. This CDR3 contains 12 residues. Trimming stripped 5 bases from V and 0 bases from J, with 7 bases between. Germline CDR1 and CDR2: GTSNPN and SVGIG (reference sequence). CDR3 sequence: CAWGPLNTEAFF. For the CDR3, the DNA is TGTGCCTGGGGACCGCTGAACACTGAAGCTTTCTTT.

The gene calls are TRBV6-1 and TRBJ1-2; no firm D call. The length of the CDR3 is 13 residues. Trimming cost V 0 bases and J 7 bases, with 9 bases left between them. Germline assignment: CDR1 MNHNS and CDR2 SASEGT. The CDR3 here is CASSEAVRGGYTF. The DNA for the CDR3 is TGTGCCAGCAGTGAAGCGGTTCGGGGTGGCTACACCTTC.

The chain's CDR3 is CASSDWTGGRDEQYF. The CDR3 DNA is TGTGCCAGCAGTGACTGGACAGGGGGACGGGACGAGCAGTACTTC. The chain links TRBV6-1 to TRBJ2-7; 10 nucleotides match TRBD1. With V trimmed by 3 bases and J by 5 bases, 7 bases remained unmatched. The CDR3 runs to 15 residues. Germline CDR1 and CDR2: MNHNS and SASEGT.

This chain links TRBV30 with TRBJ1-1, with D unresolved. From germline, CDR1 is GTSNPN and CDR2 SVGIG (reference sequence). CDR3 size: 13 residues. The ends were cut back, 2 bases at V and 4 bases at J, with 11 bases in the middle. CDR3 region: CAWSFGLATEAFF. CDR3 nucleotides: TGTGCCTGGAGTTTCGGGTTGGCCACTGAAGCTTTCTTT.

The chain is built from TRBV2 and TRBJ2-4; D unresolved. V gave up 2 bases and J gave up 0 bases, with 5 bases separating them. This CDR3 has 14 residues. Germline V gene lookup returns CDR1 SNHLY and CDR2 FYNNEI. The CDR3 DNA is TGTGCCAGCAGTGAATGGGTAGCCAAAAACATTCAGTACTTC. Translating it yields CASSEWVAKNIQYF.

V gene TRBV5-4 combines with J gene TRBJ2-1; 9 nucleotides align to TRBD2. Trimming cost V 2 bases and J 7 bases; bases outside gene matches: 7. This CDR3 is 15 amino acids long. The germline V gene encodes CDR1 SGHNT and CDR2 YYREEE (reference sequence). The CDR3 here is CASSFPGTSSNEQFF. CDR3 coding DNA: TGTGCCAGCAGCTTCCCCGGGACTAGCTCTAATGAGCAGTTCTTC.

The V call is TRBV2, the J call TRBJ1-3, with D unclear. V was clipped by 7 bases and J by 0 bases, with 13 bases between them. Germline CDR1 and CDR2: SNHLY and FYNNEI. The CDR3 is made up of 15 amino acids. The CDR3 is CASKTGSYSGNTIYF. The CDR3 region has the DNA TGTGCCAGCAAAACGGGGTCCTACTCTGGAAACACCATATATTTT.

The chain has TRBV18 and TRBJ2-1, with D hard to call. The CDR3 length is 11 residues. Germline values: CDR1 KGHSH, CDR2 LQKENI. V gave up 6 bases and J gave up 10 bases, with 10 bases separating them. The CDR3 nucleotides read TGTGCCAGCTCTTCCAACTCGGAGCAGTTCTTC. Encoded protein: CASSSNSEQFF.

The J gene is TRBJ2-5, the V gene TRBV6-1, with D perhaps matching TRBD2 (6 bases). V was clipped by 7 bases and J by 2 bases, with 14 bases between them. The V gene's germline CDR1 is MNHNS and CDR2 SASEGT. This CDR3 comprises 14 residues. CDR3 sequence: CASKALALQETQYF. The CDR3 DNA sequence: TGTGCCAGCAAAGCCCTAGCGCTACAAGAGACCCAGTACTTC.

The chain carries TRBV14 and TRBJ2-1, with D maybe TRBD2 (5 bases). Trimming pared 1 base from V and 0 bases from J, leaving 19 bases between. This CDR3 comprises 19 residues. CDR1 and CDR2 (germline): SGHDN, FVKESK. The CDR3 DNA reads as TGTGCCAGCAGCCAAGTCGAGGGTGGCCAGCGGCGCTCCTACAATGAGCAGTTCTTC. Amino acids: CASSQVEGGQRRSYNEQFF.

The V and J genes are TRBV19 and TRBJ2-3, with TRBD1 identical over 7 bases. The CDR3 is 14 amino acids. Germline V gene lookup returns CDR1 LNHDA and CDR2 SQIVND (reference sequence). The V gene end was trimmed by 9 bases and the J gene end by 0 bases; junction bases not matched to a gene: 6. The CDR3 is CASRRDSSTDTQYF. The CDR3 DNA reads TGTGCCAGCAGACGGGACAGCAGCACAGATACGCAGTATTTT.

The chain employs TRBV30 and TRBJ2-1; TRBD2 matches 7 bases. This CDR3 spans 14 amino acids. The ends lost 5 bases at V and 1 base at J; junction bases unmatched: 5. The germline CDR1 and CDR2 sequences are GTSNPN and SVGIG (reference sequence). The CDR3 region is CAWGAGVSYNEQFF. CDR3 bases: TGTGCCTGGGGGGCGGGAGTGTCCTACAATGAGCAGTTCTTC.

The chain couples TRBV6-6 to TRBJ2-2; TRBD2 is a possible D gene (7 bases). Between the trimmed V and J ends, which lost 8 bases and 9 bases, there was a span of 16 bases. Germline CDR1 reads MNHNY; CDR2 reads SVGAGI (reference sequence). This CDR3 region has 13 residues. Here the CDR3 reads CASVREGGRELFF. The CDR3 DNA sequence: TGTGCCAGCGTTCGAGAGGGGGGGCGGGAGCTGTTTTTT.

The chain has TRBV6-1 and TRBJ1-2; TRBD1 agrees at 9 bases. V dropped 4 bases and J dropped 2; count of bases not matched to a gene: 8. CDR1 and CDR2 (germline): MNHNS, SASEGT. CDR3 length: 16 residues. As DNA, the CDR3 is TGTGCCAGCAGTGCCGGACAGGGGTTAACCAACTATGGCTACACCTTC. This sequence encodes CASSAGQGLTNYGYTF.

The gene calls are TRBV5-1 and TRBJ2-1, with D maybe TRBD1 (6 bases). Trimming took off 5 bases at V and 7 bases at J, with 13 bases between the two ends. Looked up from germline, CDR1 is SGHRS and CDR2 is YFSETQ. This CDR3 region has 13 residues. In DNA, the CDR3 is TGCGCCAGCAGGAGGGGGAGTGGTAATGAGCAGTTCTTC. This translates into CASRRGSGNEQFF.

The V call is TRBV30, the J call TRBJ2-4; D might be TRBD2 (6 bases). V was shortened by 0 bases and J by 6 bases, with 12 bases between the two germline ends. The CDR3 extends over 14 amino acids. Per the germline V gene, CDR1 is GTSNPN and CDR2 is SVGIG (reference sequence). CDR3 amino acids: CAWSVPGSGNIQYF. CDR3 DNA: TGTGCCTGGAGTGTCCCCGGGAGTGGAAACATTCAGTACTTC.

This chain joins TRBV7-6 and TRBJ2-3, with 9 bases identical to TRBD1. V was clipped by 4 bases and J by 1 base; unmatched bases: 0. Germline CDR1 is SGHVS and CDR2 is FNYEAQ. The CDR3 is 14 residues long. The CDR3 reads CASSWDRGTDTQYF. The CDR3 DNA reads as TGTGCCAGCAGCTGGGACAGGGGCACAGATACGCAGTATTTT.

The chain combines TRBV5-1 with TRBJ2-2; tentative D call: TRBD2 (6 bases). V was trimmed by 4 bases and J by 7 bases, leaving 20 bases between them. The V gene's germline CDR1 is SGHRS and CDR2 YFSETQ. This CDR3 has 16 amino acids. CDR3 sequence: CASSGLASSGSGELFF. The CDR3 DNA follows: TGCGCCAGCAGCGGTCTAGCGAGTTCGGGGAGCGGGGAGCTGTTTTTT. Variable domain in full (rest from reference TRBV5-1 and TRBJ2-2): KAGVTQTPRYLIKTRGQQVTLSCSPISGHRSVSWYQQTPGQGLQFLFEYFSETQRNKGNFPGRFSGRQFSNSRSEMNVSTLELGDSALYLCASSGLASSGSGELFFGEGSRLTVL.

The chain joins TRBV4-1 to TRBJ2-2, with D perhaps matching TRBD1 (5 bases). Deletions cut 2 bases from V and 2 bases from J, with 9 bases between. The CDR3 loop spans 15 amino acids. The germline CDR1 and CDR2 sequences are MGHRA and YSYEKL. This CDR3 reads CASSQRQGNTGELFF. For the CDR3, the DNA is TGCGCCAGCAGCCAAAGGCAGGGAAACACCGGGGAGCTGTTTTTT.

There are a few counts of this clone. The rearrangement joins TRBV11-3 to TRBJ2-2; D remains ambiguous. Trimming took 0 bases from V and 3 from J, leaving 14 bases between them. Germline CDR1 and CDR2: SGHNT and YENEEA. The CDR3 contains 17 residues. CDR3: CASSLDSRRKHTGELFF. The CDR3, as DNA: TGTGCCAGCAGCTTAGATTCACGACGGAAACACACCGGGGAGCTGTTTTTT.

CDR3 sequence (DNA): TGTGCCAGTTCGGGGCGGGCCCCGGAGACCCAGTACTTC. Residues: CASSGRAPETQYF. The genes are TRBV19 and TRBJ2-5, with D perhaps given as TRBD1 or TRBD2 (5 bases each). The V gene's germline CDR1 is LNHDA and CDR2 SQIVND (reference sequence). V was pared by 8 bases and J by 5 bases, with 15 bases between. The CDR3 totals 13 residues.

The V gene is TRBV15, the J gene TRBJ1-1; the D gene is possibly TRBD1 (5 bases). Germline assignment: CDR1 LNHNV and CDR2 YYDKDF (reference sequence). V was shortened by 3 bases and J by 1 base, with 12 bases between the two germline ends. This CDR3 is 15 amino acids long. CDR3 sequence reads: CATSSYTTGNTEAFF. CDR3 DNA: TGTGCCACCAGCAGTTATACTACAGGGAACACTGAAGCTTTCTTT.

The rearrangement joins TRBV7-9 to TRBJ2-7; 11 bases fit TRBD2. The CDR3 totals 16 residues. Germline V CDR1 and CDR2: SEHNR, FQNEAQ (reference sequence). Trimming cost V 5 bases and J 0 bases; bases outside gene matches: 6. CDR3 bases: TGTGCCAGCAGCGTCGGGACTAGCGGAAACTCCTACGAGCAGTACTTC. Translation: CASSVGTSGNSYEQYF.

The chain uses TRBV5-6 and TRBJ2-1; D ambiguous. Germline-derived CDR1 and CDR2 are SGHDT and YYEEEE. V lost 5 bases, J lost 4 bases, and 16 bases lay in between. This CDR3 comprises 15 residues. The chain's CDR3 is CASRAGPGSYNEQFF. The DNA for the CDR3 is TGTGCCAGCAGAGCCGGGCCTGGCAGTTACAATGAGCAGTTCTTC.

This CDR3 reads CASSSFTGANVLTF. CDR3 DNA: TGTGCCAGCAGCTCCTTCACTGGGGCCAACGTCCTGACTTTC. This chain joins TRBV7-2 and TRBJ2-6; no clear D. This CDR3 is built from 14 residues. V gave up 4 bases and J gave up 2 bases, with 6 bases separating them. Looked up from germline, CDR1 is SGHTA and CDR2 is FQGNSA.

The chain has TRBV5-1 and TRBJ2-2; tentative D call: TRBD2 (5 bases). Germline-derived CDR1 and CDR2 are SGHRS and YFSETQ. The CDR3 loop spans 15 amino acids. Trimming pared 2 bases from V and 0 bases from J, leaving 8 bases between. The CDR3 spells CASSFLASNTGELFF. The CDR3 coding sequence is TGCGCCAGCAGCTTTCTAGCCTCGAACACCGGGGAGCTGTTTTTT.

The CDR3 region has the DNA TGCGCCAGCAGCCTTAGCGGGGAAAGCACCGGGGAGCTGTTTTTT. Residues: CASSLSGESTGELFF. The chain links TRBV5-1 to TRBJ2-2; TRBD2 matches 8 bases. V lost 4 bases to trimming and J lost 4 bases; unmatched junction nucleotides: 6. Germline V gene sequence: CDR1 SGHRS, CDR2 YFSETQ. The CDR3 length is 15 residues.

This rearrangement joins TRBV28 to TRBJ2-3; D is ambiguous. Trimming stripped 2 bases from V and 4 bases from J, with 7 bases between. The germline gives CDR1 MDHEN, CDR2 SYDVKM. This CDR3 spans 13 amino acids. CDR3 amino acids: CASSLPKPDTQYF. CDR3 coding DNA: TGTGCCAGCAGTTTACCGAAACCAGATACGCAGTATTTT.